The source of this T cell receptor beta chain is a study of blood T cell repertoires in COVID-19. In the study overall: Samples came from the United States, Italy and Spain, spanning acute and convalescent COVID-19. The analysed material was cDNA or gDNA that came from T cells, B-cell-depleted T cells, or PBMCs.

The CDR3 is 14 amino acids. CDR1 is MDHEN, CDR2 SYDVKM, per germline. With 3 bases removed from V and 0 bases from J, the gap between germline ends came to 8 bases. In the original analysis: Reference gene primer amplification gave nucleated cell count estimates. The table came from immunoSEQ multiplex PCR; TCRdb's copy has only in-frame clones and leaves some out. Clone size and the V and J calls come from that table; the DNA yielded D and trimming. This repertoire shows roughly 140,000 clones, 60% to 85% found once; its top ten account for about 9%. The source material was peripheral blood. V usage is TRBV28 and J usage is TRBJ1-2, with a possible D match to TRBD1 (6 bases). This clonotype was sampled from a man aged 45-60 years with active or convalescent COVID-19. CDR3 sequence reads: CASSFTGPNYGYTF. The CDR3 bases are TGTGCCAGCAGTTTTACAGGGCCTAACTATGGCTACACCTTC.